This is a list of T cell receptor beta chains from one sample in a study of T cells in Graves' hyperthyroidism and ophthalmopathy. TCRdb processed the multiplex PCR reads anew with MiXCR; each CDR3 protein has one entry. The sample contains under 350,000 distinct CDR3 sequences, around a sixth of which appear only once. The sample comprised blood. Receptors were obtained from a woman aged 45-65 years with Graves' hyperthyroidism. Each CDR3 is given with its conserved first and last residue. Each record gives: D gene, V gene, clone size, J gene, CDR3 DNA, CDR3 protein. A D gene is named only where the DNA matches it firmly. Clone size, where shown, is once, few, many, or a class for clones that have expanded.

TRBD1	TRBV29-1	few	TRBJ2-5	TGCAGCGTTGAGGCAGGGGGCAGAGAGACCCAGTACTTC	CSVEAGGRETQYF
TRBD1	TRBV20-1	few	TRBJ1-1	TGCAGTGCCGTGGGACAGTGGAACACTGAAGCTTTCTTT	CSAVGQWNTEAFF
-	TRBV6-1	-	TRBJ1-5	TGTGCCAGCAGTGAAGGGGTGGGCAATCAGCCCCAGCATTTT	CASSEGVGNQPQHF
-	TRBV12-3/TRBV12-4	-	TRBJ2-1	TGTGCCAGCAGTTTAGGGCTACCGGAGCAGTTCTTC	CASSLGLPEQFF
-	TRBV6-9	-	TRBJ1-6	TGTGCCAGCAGTTTGGCAGGGTTAGGGAATTCACCCCTCCACTTT	CASSLAGLGNSPLHF
TRBD1	TRBV18	few	TRBJ2-7	TGTGCCAGCTCACCAGGGACAGGGAGCCACGAGCAGTACTTC	CASSPGTGSHEQYF
-	TRBV12-3/TRBV12-4	many	TRBJ2-3	TGTGCCTCGAATTTTGGTGGTACGCAGTATTTT	CASNFGGTQYF
-	TRBV2	many	TRBJ2-3	TGTGCCAGCAGGGAACAGGGCAGCACAGATACGCAGTATTTT	CASREQGSTDTQYF
TRBD2	TRBV7-6	few	TRBJ2-3	TGTGCCAGCAGCTTAGTGGCTAGCGGGAGCGGTGCAGATACGCAGTATTTT	CASSLVASGSGADTQYF
-	TRBV27	-	TRBJ1-2	TGTGCCAGCAGTCTCTCGGCAGGGGACCTCCTCGTGGGTGGCTACACCTTC	CASSLSAGDLLVGGYTF